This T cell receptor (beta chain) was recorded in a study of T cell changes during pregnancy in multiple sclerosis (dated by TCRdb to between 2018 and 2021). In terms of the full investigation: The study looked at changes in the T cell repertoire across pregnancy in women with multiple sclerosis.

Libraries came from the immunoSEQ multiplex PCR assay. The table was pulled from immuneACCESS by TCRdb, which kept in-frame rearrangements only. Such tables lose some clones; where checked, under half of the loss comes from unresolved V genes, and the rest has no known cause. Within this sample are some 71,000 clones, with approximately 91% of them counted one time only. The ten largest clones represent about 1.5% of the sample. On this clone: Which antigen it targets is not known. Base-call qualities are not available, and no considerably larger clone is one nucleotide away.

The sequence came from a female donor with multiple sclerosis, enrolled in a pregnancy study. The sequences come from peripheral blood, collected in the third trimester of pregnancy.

For the CDR3, the sequence is CASSQDSDTQYF. The DNA reads as follows: TGCGCCAGCAGCCAAGACTCAGATACGCAGTATTTT. The sequence is built from TRBV5-1 and TRBJ2-3, with the D gene uncertain. Taken from the germline V gene, the CDR1 and CDR2 loops are SGHRS and YFSETQ. The CDR3, cysteine through phenylalanine, is 12 amino acids long. Only the CDR3 portion is preserved as DNA: 36 bases, with reading frame beginning at the first base. V is clipped by 4 bases and J by 4 bases, and the sequence between their germline boundaries is 7 bases long.